Here is one T cell receptor (beta chain) with its context. Its antigen is unknown. This sample is part of a study of blood T cells in healthy people across ages. Study outcomes and limitations: The unknown donor CMV status may have confounded expanded clonotype changes.

Germline lookup yields CDR1 SGHRS and CDR2 YFSETQ. With 5 bases removed from V and 0 bases from J, the gap between germline ends came to 12 bases. The CDR3 is 15 residues long. Using a J-beta primer mix together with a sample-barcoded 5' primer, a second PCR was run for roughly 7 to 11 cycles. Via MiXCR, TCRdb re-called the 5' RACE reads, giving one row per CDR3 protein. Of hundreds of thousands of distinct CDR3 sequences listed, more than 40% are singletons. There were at least 5.5 micrograms of total RNA extracted from every sample. The genes are TRBV5-1 and TRBJ2-1, with D possibly TRBD1 on 6 matching bases. The sample taken for sequencing was blood. This TCR was recovered from a man aged 60-69 years in good health. The CDR3 loop is CASRPGASSYNEQFF. The CDR3 DNA sequence: TGCGCCAGCAGACCAGGGGCCAGCTCCTACAATGAGCAGTTCTTC.